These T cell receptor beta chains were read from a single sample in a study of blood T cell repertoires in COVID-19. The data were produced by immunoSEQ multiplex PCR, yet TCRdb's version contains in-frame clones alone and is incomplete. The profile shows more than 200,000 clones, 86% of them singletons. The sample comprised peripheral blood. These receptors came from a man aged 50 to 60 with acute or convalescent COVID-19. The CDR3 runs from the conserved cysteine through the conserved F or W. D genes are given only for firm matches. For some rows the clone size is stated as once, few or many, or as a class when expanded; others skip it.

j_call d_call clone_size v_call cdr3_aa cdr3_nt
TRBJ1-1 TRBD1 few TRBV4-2 CASSQTTGPTEAFF TGTGCCAGCAGCCAGACGACAGGGCCCACTGAAGCTTTCTTT
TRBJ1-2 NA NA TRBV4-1 CASSQALATGRIYGYTF TGCGCCAGCAGCCAAGCTTTGGCCACAGGGCGAATCTATGGCTACACCTTC
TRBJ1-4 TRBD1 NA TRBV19 CASSARQGYNEKLFF TGTGCCAGTAGTGCCCGACAGGGTTATAATGAAAAACTGTTTTTT
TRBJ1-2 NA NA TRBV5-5 CASSSGVLRYGYTF TGTGCCAGCAGCTCCGGGGTCCTCCGCTATGGCTACACCTTC
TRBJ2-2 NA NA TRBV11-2 CASNSGGRNTGELFF TGTGCCAGCAACTCGGGGGGCCGAAACACCGGGGAGCTGTTTTTT
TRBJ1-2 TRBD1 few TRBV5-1 CASSLTVTGGSGYTF TGCGCCAGCAGCTTGACCGTGACAGGGGGCAGTGGCTACACCTTC
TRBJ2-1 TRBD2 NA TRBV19 CASSSVSGAHGGEQFF TGTGCCAGTAGTTCGGTTAGCGGGGCCCATGGAGGTGAGCAGTTCTTC
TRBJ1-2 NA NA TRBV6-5 CASSYSSREGDGYTF TGTGCCAGCAGTTACTCTTCCCGGGAGGGGGATGGCTACACCTTC
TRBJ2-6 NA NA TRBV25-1 CASSPWGVSGANVLTF TGTGCCAGCAGCCCCTGGGGAGTCTCTGGGGCCAACGTCCTGACTTTC
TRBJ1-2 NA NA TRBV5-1 CASSLGAGTVDYGYTF TGCGCCAGCAGCTTGGGTGCGGGGACGGTCGACTATGGCTACACCTTC
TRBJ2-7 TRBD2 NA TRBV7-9 CASSLATGGRSYEQYF TGTGCCAGCAGCTTAGCGACGGGGGGGCGATCCTACGAGCAGTACTTC
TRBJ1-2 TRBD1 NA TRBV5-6 CASNLGTGDNGYTF TGTGCCAGCAACCTTGGAACAGGGGATAATGGCTACACCTTC
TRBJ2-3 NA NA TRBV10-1 CASSYRAQGADTQYF TGCGCCAGCAGCTACAGGGCCCAAGGGGCAGATACGCAGTATTTT
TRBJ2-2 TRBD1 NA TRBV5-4 CASSLDGTVNTGELFF TGTGCCAGCAGCTTGGATGGGACAGTGAACACCGGGGAGCTGTTTTTT
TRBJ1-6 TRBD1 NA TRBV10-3 CAISERTGGGNSPLHF TGTGCCATCAGTGAGCGGACAGGGGGCGGGAATTCACCCCTCCACTTT
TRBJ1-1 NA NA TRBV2 CASSSLTEAFF TGTGCCAGCAGCTCCCTCACTGAAGCTTTCTTT
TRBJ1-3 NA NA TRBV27 CASSLSIGGNTIYF TGTGCCAGCAGTTTATCAATCGGGGGAAACACCATATATTTT
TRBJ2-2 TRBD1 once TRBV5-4 CASSSGQGLNTGELFF TGTGCCAGCAGTTCGGGACAGGGACTGAACACCGGGGAGCTGTTTTTT
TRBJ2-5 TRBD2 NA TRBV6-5 CASSQSGGGEETQYF TGTGCCAGCAGTCAAAGCGGGGGCGGGGAAGAGACCCAGTACTTC
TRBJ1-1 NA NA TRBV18 CASSPAETVMNTEAFF TGTGCCAGCTCACCCGCTGAGACAGTGATGAACACTGAAGCTTTCTTT
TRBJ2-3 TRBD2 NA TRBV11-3 CASSLGTSGRSTDTQYF TGTGCCAGCAGCTTAGGAACTAGCGGGAGGAGCACAGATACGCAGTATTTT
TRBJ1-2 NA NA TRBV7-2 CASSLAGGYGYTF TGTGCCAGCAGCTTAGCCGGAGGCTATGGCTACACCTTC
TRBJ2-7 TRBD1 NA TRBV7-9 CASSSHGDRQGRSEQYF TGTGCCAGCAGCTCCCACGGCGACCGACAGGGCCGAAGCGAGCAGTACTTC
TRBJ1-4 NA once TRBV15 CATSRGPSDEKLFF TGTGCCACCAGCAGGGGCCCCTCGGATGAAAAACTGTTTTTT
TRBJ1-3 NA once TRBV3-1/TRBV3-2 CASSPLSGNTIYF TGTGCCAGCAGCCCCCTCTCGGGAAACACCATATATTTT
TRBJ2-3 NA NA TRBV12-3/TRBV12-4 CASSFTADTQYF TGTGCCAGCAGTTTTACAGCAGATACGCAGTATTTT
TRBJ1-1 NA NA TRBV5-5 CASSFRTANTEAFF TGTGCCAGCAGTTTCCGGACAGCCAACACTGAAGCTTTCTTT
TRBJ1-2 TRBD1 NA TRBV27 CASSLLGTGGSYGYTF TGTGCCAGCAGTCTCCTTGGGACAGGGGGCAGCTATGGCTACACCTTC
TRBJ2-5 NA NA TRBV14 CASSQDLKETQYF TGTGCCAGCAGCCAAGATCTAAAGGAGACCCAGTACTTC
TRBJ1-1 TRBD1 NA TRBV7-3 CASSKDRGSTEAFF TGTGCCAGCAGCAAGGACAGGGGGAGCACTGAAGCTTTCTTT